This note documents a single T cell receptor (beta chain) sequence. Its cognate antigen is unknown. These data originate in a study of immune heterogeneity within non-small cell lung tumors. Multiplex PCR amplified the TCR beta CDR3 region. Its first round ran for around 10 cycles with 32 V and 13 J primers. TCRdb reanalysed the multiplex PCR reads using MiXCR and keeps one entry per CDR3 protein. The sample consists of approximately 1,300 distinct CDR3 sequences, about 45% of them appearing once. The template consisted of bulk tumor genomic DNA, with about 600 ng used per sample. Every primary tumor yielded several biopsies, spaced far apart, that were taken during surgery. Their non-small cell lung cancer was newly diagnosed and untreated, and the patients underwent curative surgery. Donation came from patients with newly diagnosed non-small cell lung cancer who were having surgery with curative intent.

Study results and caveats: Both recurring identical dominant CDR3 beta clonotypes and site-unique high-frequency clones were observed across tumor sites within a patient.

The sample consisted of lung tumor tissue. The TCR comes from a man in his sixties with non-small cell lung cancer.

DNA of the CDR3: TGCGCCAGCAGCTCTCACAGAGATGGGGGGTCCTATCAGCCCCAGCATTTT. Protein sequence: CASSSHRDGGSYQPQHF. The chain joins TRBV5-1 to TRBJ1-5, with D possibly TRBD1 on 5 matching bases. Germline CDR1 SGHRS, CDR2 YFSETQ. The CDR3 is made up of 17 amino acids. With 3 bases removed from V and 5 bases from J, the gap between germline ends came to 21 bases.